This T cell receptor beta chain was observed in a study of blood T cell repertoires in COVID-19 (dated by TCRdb to 2020 to 2021). In terms of the full investigation: The collaborator samples originated in the United States, Italy and Spain and spanned the acute and convalescent phases of COVID-19. The material from the prospective study consisted of cDNA or gDNA derived from T cells, B-cell-depleted T cells, or PBMCs. Nearly every sample came with metadata listing a de-identified subject ID, COVID-19 status, age in years and sex. Where available, HLA class I and class II types were taken from metadata supplied by the sample provider and were not determined by assay-based typing. The repertoires were released in a freely available public database intended as a resource for research on the immune response to SARS-CoV-2. Subjects who had been exposed to COVID-19, were actively infected with it, or had recovered from it provided the deeply sampled blood TCRbeta repertoires that made up the dataset. Samples came from the ongoing ImmuneRACE study (first 160 participants) plus 1,254 subjects from 6 global collaborators.

The sample holds one count of this clone. This receptor's antigen is unknown. No base quality information exists; no much larger clone differs at one position. Whole blood was collected in K2EDTA tubes by collaborating institutions according to the institutions' own protocols. For TCRbeta analysis, collaborators shipped samples as frozen whole blood, isolated PBMCs, or DNA extracted from either of those sample types. TCRbeta CDR3 regions were amplified from genomic DNA using the immunoSEQ Assay, a bias-controlled multiplex PCR. As for the original processing: The number of nucleated cells in each sample was estimated by amplification of reference gene primers within the assay. To quantify the absolute abundance of each unique TCRbeta CDR3 rearrangement, sequence reads were collapsed and filtered. For each sample, productive Simpson clonality was calculated as the square root of Simpson's diversity index across productive rearrangements. Here the immuneACCESS table is served through TCRdb, limited to in-frame sequences with V and J called. Missing clones are a known gap in these copies; in checked studies unresolved V genes cover under half, and the rest lacks a known reason. Clonal size and the V and J genes are those of that table, whereas D and trimming came from the DNA. The sample contains about 140,000 clones, around 86% of them found a single time. The ten largest make up around 1.4% of the sample.

What the study reported, not specific to this receptor: How much clinical and demographic metadata was included differed by source and by participant, and the metadata was provided uncurated.

V sheds 1 base and J sheds 4 bases, leaving 10 bases between their ends. Its CDR3 holds 14 amino acids, cysteine through phenylalanine. Only CDR3 DNA is held: 42 bases, read in frame from base 1. The germline V gene encodes CDR1 SGHDN and CDR2 FVKESK. The chain couples TRBV14 to TRBJ1-2; the D gene lacks a confident call. The origin of this receptor is a human donor in a cohort sampled during active COVID-19. What was sequenced was peripheral blood. The DNA sequence is TGTGCCAGCAGCCAAGTCGGGTTTGGCTATGGCTACACCTTC. It codes for CASSQVGFGYGYTF.